The clone carrying this TCR beta chain has at least ten counts. Its antigen is still unknown. These data come from a study of T cells in Graves' hyperthyroidism and ophthalmopathy. Exclusion criteria comprised uncontrolled infection, other autoimmune disease, pregnancy or lactation. Clinicians diagnosed patients from clinical symptoms, serum thyroxine and TRAb, thyroid ultrasound and orbital computed tomography. Whole-study findings and limits: Stable hyperthyroidism was told apart from ophthalmopathy by a model built on 13 V-J features. Among clonotypes expanded in thyroid above 0.001, most were also found in blood.

The investigators amplified TCR beta CDR3 regions from RNA transcripts. HTBI primers drove first-round RT-PCR of the TCR CDR3. TCRdb re-called the multiplex PCR reads through MiXCR, storing one row per CDR3 protein. The sample records a few hundred thousand distinct CDR3 sequences, 46% being singletons. Sample: peripheral blood or thyroid tissue (not recorded which). The receptor comes from an adult woman with Graves' disease, either hyperthyroidism or ophthalmopathy (not recorded which).

The CDR3 DNA sequence: TGCAGCGTTTCCTCTGGGGCCAACGTCCTGACTTTC. It translates to CSVSSGANVLTF. The gene calls are TRBV29-1 and TRBJ2-6; D is ambiguous. The CDR3 loop spans 12 amino acids. With 5 bases removed from V and 0 bases from J, the gap between germline ends came to 2 bases. The germline CDR1 and CDR2 sequences are SQVTM and ANQGSEA. Using reference TRBV29-1 and TRBJ2-6 for the parts outside the CDR3, the full variable domain is SAVISQKPSRDICQRGTSLTIQCQVDSQVTMMFWYRQQPGQSLTLIATANQGSEATYESGFVIDKFPISRPNLTFSTLTVSNMSPEDSSIYLCSVSSGANVLTFGAGSRLTVL.